The 12 T cell receptor beta chains reported below all come from one sample, sequenced in a study of T cells in Graves' hyperthyroidism and ophthalmopathy. Amplification yielded TCR beta CDR3 regions, with RNA transcripts as the source. HTBI primers were employed in a first-round RT-PCR of the TCR CDR3. Each CDR3 protein is one row after TCRdb ran MiXCR on the multiplex PCR reads. The repertoire holds about 210,000 distinct CDR3 sequences, roughly 17% seen once, with around 50% in the top ten. Sequenced sample: blood. The source is a middle-aged man with Graves' hyperthyroidism.

This clonotype was recorded many times. This rearrangement joins TRBV20-1 to TRBJ2-3, with no clear D. This CDR3 spans 11 amino acids. Trimming stripped 4 bases from V and 4 bases from J, with 6 bases between. From germline, CDR1 is DFQATT and CDR2 SNEGSKA (reference sequence). CDR3: CSAKTADTQYF. The CDR3 coding sequence is TGCAGTGCTAAAACTGCAGATACGCAGTATTTT.

The V gene is TRBV3-1, the J gene TRBJ2-3; 8 bases map to TRBD1. J was trimmed by 2 bases and V by 4 bases; bases with no gene match: 5. The V gene's germline CDR1 is LGHDT and CDR2 YNNKEL (reference sequence). The CDR3 has 15 residues. CDR3: CASSRRTGLTDTQYF. In nucleotides, the CDR3 is TGTGCCAGCAGCCGCCGGACAGGGCTCACAGATACGCAGTATTTT.

V gene TRBV30 combines with J gene TRBJ2-6; a possible D gene is TRBD1 (6 bases). Germline V gene data show CDR1 as GTSNPN and CDR2 as SVGIG (reference sequence). Between the trimmed V and J ends, which lost 2 bases and 4 bases, there was a span of 21 bases. This CDR3 is built from 18 residues. The CDR3 coding sequence is TGTGCCTGGAGTATGGGAGTCAGGGGCGCGAGGGGGGCCAACGTCCTGACTTTC. It specifies CAWSMGVRGARGANVLTF.

This clonotype was counted ten times or more. This rearrangement joins TRBV15 to TRBJ2-7; 13 nucleotides match TRBD2. The CDR3 sequence is 17 residues long. In germline, CDR1 is LNHNV, CDR2 YYDKDF (reference sequence). After removal of 4 bases from V and 0 bases from J, the junction contained 6 bases not matched to a gene. The CDR3 loop is CATSNPRTSGSSYEQYF. For the CDR3, the DNA is TGTGCCACCAGCAACCCCCGGACTAGCGGGAGCTCCTACGAGCAGTACTTC.

The sample holds many counts of this clonotype. The chain links TRBV28 to TRBJ2-7; 8 bases are shared with TRBD1. Germline V CDR1 and CDR2: MDHEN, SYDVKM. The CDR3 extends over 13 amino acids. Trimming cost V 10 bases and J 5 bases; bases outside gene matches: 10. This CDR3 reads CATRGQGWDEQYF. Written as DNA, the CDR3 is TGTGCCACCCGAGGACAGGGTTGGGACGAGCAGTACTTC.

In its sample, this clonotype was seen a few times. J is TRBJ2-1 and V is TRBV3-1; no definite D call. CDR1 and CDR2 (germline): LGHDT, YNNKEL (reference sequence). The CDR3 is 15 residues long. With 1 base removed from V and 4 bases from J, the gap between germline ends came to 11 bases. CDR3: CASSQVSRIYNEQFF. For the CDR3, the DNA is TGTGCCAGCAGCCAAGTATCTCGAATTTACAATGAGCAGTTCTTC.

The CDR3 DNA sequence: TGTGCCAGCAGGTCCGGGACAGGACCCTACGAGCAGTACTTC. Translating it yields CASRSGTGPYEQYF. The rearrangement uses TRBV25-1 and TRBJ2-7; 8 nucleotides line up with TRBD1. The CDR3 is made up of 14 amino acids. Germline V lookup: CDR1 MGHDK, CDR2 SYGVNS. Trimming took 6 bases from V and 2 from J; bases not matched to a gene: 6.

The rearrangement uses TRBV7-9 and TRBJ1-1, with D possibly being TRBD1 (5 bases). V was clipped by 7 bases and J by 5 bases, with 14 bases between them. This CDR3 has 13 residues. The V gene's germline CDR1 is SEHNR and CDR2 FQNEAQ (reference sequence). CDR3 sequence: CASNHGGVTEAFF. For the CDR3, the DNA is TGTGCCAGCAACCATGGGGGGGTGACTGAAGCTTTCTTT.

This clonotype appeared a few times. The CDR3 loop is CASKRDRNNYGYTF. The CDR3 nucleotides read TGTGCCAGCAAGAGGGACAGGAATAACTATGGCTACACCTTC. The J gene is TRBJ1-2, the V gene TRBV12-3 or TRBV12-4; 8 bases are shared with TRBD1. V trimming: 7 bases; J trimming: 1 base; junction bases outside the gene matches: 5. This CDR3 is built from 14 residues.

Regarding this clonotype: Since the CDR3 does not end with the conserved phenylalanine or tryptophan, this likely comes from a read error. This chain joins TRBV20-1 and TRBJ2-7; TRBD1 is a possible D gene (6 bases). Germline values: CDR1 DFQATT, CDR2 SNEGSKA (reference sequence). With 0 bases removed from V and 0 bases from J, the gap between germline ends came to 12 bases. The CDR3 covers 15 residues. The CDR3 loop is CSARDPGAGSYEQYL. The CDR3 DNA sequence: TGCAGTGCTAGAGATCCAGGGGCAGGCTCCTACGAGCAGTACCTC.

The rearrangement joins TRBV27 to TRBJ2-1, with D possibly TRBD1 on 6 matching bases. Germline CDR1 is MNHEY and CDR2 is SMNVEV (reference sequence). V gave up 2 bases and J gave up 3 bases, with 8 bases separating them. This CDR3 contains 14 residues. In DNA form, the CDR3 reads TGTGCCAGCAGTTTAAGGGACATCTACAATGAGCAGTTCTTC. Amino acids: CASSLRDIYNEQFF.

This clonotype showed up many times. V usage is TRBV6-1 and J usage is TRBJ2-5; TRBD1 is a possible D gene (5 bases). CDR3 length: 14 amino acids. Germline V gene lookup returns CDR1 MNHNS and CDR2 SASEGT. With 5 bases removed from V and 7 bases from J, the gap between germline ends came to 17 bases. CDR3 region: CASSSQTALGTQYF. CDR3 nucleotide sequence: TGTGCCAGCAGTTCACAGACAGCCTTGGGGACCCAGTACTTC.